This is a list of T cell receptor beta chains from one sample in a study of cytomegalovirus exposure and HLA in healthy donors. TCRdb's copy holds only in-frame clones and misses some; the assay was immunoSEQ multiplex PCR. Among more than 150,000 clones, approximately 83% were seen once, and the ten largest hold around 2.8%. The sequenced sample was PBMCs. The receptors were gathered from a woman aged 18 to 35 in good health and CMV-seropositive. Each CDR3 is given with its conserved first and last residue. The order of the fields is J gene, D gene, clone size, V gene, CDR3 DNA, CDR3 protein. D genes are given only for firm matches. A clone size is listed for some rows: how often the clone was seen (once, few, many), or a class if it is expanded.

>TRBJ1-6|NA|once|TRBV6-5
TGTGCCAGCAGCCTCGACGGGGGAAATAATTCACCCCTCCACTTT
CASSLDGGNNSPLHF
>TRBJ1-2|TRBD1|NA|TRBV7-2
TGTGCCAGCAGCTCGGACAGGGTAGGGTATGGCTACACCTTC
CASSSDRVGYGYTF
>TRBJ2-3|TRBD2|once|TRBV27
TGTGCCAGTAACCGGGGAGATGGGGGAGGGGATACGCAGTATTTT
CASNRGDGGGDTQYF
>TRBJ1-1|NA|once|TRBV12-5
TGTGCTAGTGGAGATAGTACTGAAGCTTTCTTT
CASGDSTEAFF
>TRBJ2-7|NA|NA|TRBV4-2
TGTGCCAGCAGCCAAGATATAGGTGGTCCGGGGGGCACAGGGGGGACCTACGAGCAGTACTTC
CASSQDIGGPGGTGGTYEQYF
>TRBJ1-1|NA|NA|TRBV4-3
TGCGCCAGCAGCCTACAGCTGGAGAACACTGAAGCTTTCTTT
CASSLQLENTEAFF
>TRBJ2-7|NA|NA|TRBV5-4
TGTGCCAGCAGCTCCCGGGACACCCACGAGCAGTACTTC
CASSSRDTHEQYF
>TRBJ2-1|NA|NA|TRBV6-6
TGTGCCAGCAGTTACCCCGGGACTTCGAACAATGAGCAGTTCTTC
CASSYPGTSNNEQFF
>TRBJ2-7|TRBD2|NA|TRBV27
TGTGCCAGCAGTCGCGCGGGGGGACTCTACGAGCAGTACTTC
CASSRAGGLYEQYF
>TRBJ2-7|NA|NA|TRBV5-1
TGCGCCAGCAGCTTGGATACACAAAACTACGAGCAGTACTTC
CASSLDTQNYEQYF
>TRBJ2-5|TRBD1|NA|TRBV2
TGTGCCAGCACCAACGCCGGAGGACAGGGGGTGGGGACCCAGTACTTC
CASTNAGGQGVGTQYF
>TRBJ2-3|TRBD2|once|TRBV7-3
TGTGCCAGCAGCATCGGGGGGTTCCCTAGCACAGATACGCAGTATTTT
CASSIGGFPSTDTQYF
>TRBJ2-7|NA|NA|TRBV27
TGTGCCAGCAGCCGAGGAGCAGGGTCCTACGAGCAGTACTTC
CASSRGAGSYEQYF
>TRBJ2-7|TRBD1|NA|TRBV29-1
TGCAGCGTTGACACAGGGGGCGGCGAGCAGTACTTC
CSVDTGGGEQYF
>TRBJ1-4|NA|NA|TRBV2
TGTGCCAGCAGTGAAGCTCGAGGGACTAATGAAAAACTGTTTTTT
CASSEARGTNEKLFF
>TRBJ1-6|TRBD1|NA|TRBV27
TGTGCCAGCAGACCGCGGACAGGGATGGCTAATTCACCCCTCCACTTT
CASRPRTGMANSPLHF
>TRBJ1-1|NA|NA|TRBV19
TGTGCCAGTAGTAGTCGGGGTTTCAACACTGAAGCTTTCTTT
CASSSRGFNTEAFF
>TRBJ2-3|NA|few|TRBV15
TGTGCCAACCCTCGGCAGGGCCGGGAGCGCACAGATACGCAGTATTTT
CANPRQGRERTDTQYF
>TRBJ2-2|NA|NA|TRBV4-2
TGTGCCAGCAGCCAAGATGGAGCCGGGGAGCTGTTTTTT
CASSQDGAGELFF
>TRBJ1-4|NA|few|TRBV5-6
TGTGCCAGCAGCTTGAATTGGGGGGGTAATGAAAAACTGTTTTTT
CASSLNWGGNEKLFF
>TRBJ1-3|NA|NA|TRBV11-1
TGTGCCAGCAGCTTCTTTCCTGGAAACACCATATATTTT
CASSFFPGNTIYF
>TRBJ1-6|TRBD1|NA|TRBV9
TGTGCCAGCAGCCCCGGGACAGGGGGAGCTTCACCCCTCCACTTT
CASSPGTGGASPLHF
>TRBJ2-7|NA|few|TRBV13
TGTGCCAGCAGTTTCGGGCCGATCAGGGTTGTTCAATCCTACTTC
CASSFGPIRVVQSYF
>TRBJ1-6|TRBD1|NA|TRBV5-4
TGTGCCAGCAGCGCGGACAGGGCCAAATCACCCCTCCACTTT
CASSADRAKSPLHF
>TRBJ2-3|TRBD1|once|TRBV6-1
TGTGCCAGCGCCCGGGACAGTAGCACAGATACGCAGTATTTT
CASARDSSTDTQYF
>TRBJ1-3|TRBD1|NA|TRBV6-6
TGTGCCAGCAGTTACTTATTAGGACAGGCAGACACCATATATTTT
CASSYLLGQADTIYF
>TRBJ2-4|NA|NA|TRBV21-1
TGTGCCAGCAGCAAAGATCAGGCAGGGATAAAAAACATTCAGTACTTC
CASSKDQAGIKNIQYF
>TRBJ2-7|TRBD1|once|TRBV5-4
TGTGCCAGCAGCGGGGACAGGGGGCACGAGCAGTACTTC
CASSGDRGHEQYF
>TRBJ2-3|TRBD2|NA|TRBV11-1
TGTGCCAGCAGCTTAGGTTGGACTAGCGGGGCTACGGATACGCAGTATTTT
CASSLGWTSGATDTQYF
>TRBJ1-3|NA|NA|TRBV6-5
TGTGCCAGCTTGGACTCCTCTGGAAACACCATATATTTT
CASLDSSGNTIYF
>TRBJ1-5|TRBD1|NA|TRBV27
TGTGCCAGCAGTCCATCTGGACAGGGTAGGGATCAGCCCCAGCATTTT
CASSPSGQGRDQPQHF
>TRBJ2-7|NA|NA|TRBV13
TGTGCCAGCAGCTTAGTCAGCTCCTACGAGCAGTACTTC
CASSLVSSYEQYF
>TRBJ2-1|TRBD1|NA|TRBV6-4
TGTGCCATCCCGGAAGGGACAGGGGTTGGAGATCAGTTCTTC
CAIPEGTGVGDQFF
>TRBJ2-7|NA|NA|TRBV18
TGTGCCAGCTCACCGAGTACGGGCGAGCAGTACTTC
CASSPSTGEQYF
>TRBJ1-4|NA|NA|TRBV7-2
TGTGCCAGCAGCTTACTTAATTGGGCAGTTAATGAAAAACTGTTTTTT
CASSLLNWAVNEKLFF
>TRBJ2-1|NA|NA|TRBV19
TGTGCCATCCTGGACAGCTACAATGAGCAGTTCTTC
CAILDSYNEQFF
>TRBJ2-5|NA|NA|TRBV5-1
TGCGCCGTCCGGGCGGGAGAGACCCAGTACTTC
CAVRAGETQYF
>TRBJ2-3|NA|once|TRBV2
TGTGCCAGCAGTGGACTAGTAGTAGGTGATCCGCAGTATTTT
CASSGLVVGDPQYF
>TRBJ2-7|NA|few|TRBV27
TGTGCCAGCAGTTTTGGAGGAAGCTCCTACGAGCAGTACTTC
CASSFGGSSYEQYF
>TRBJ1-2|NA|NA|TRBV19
TGTGCCAGTAGACAGGGAAAGGGATCGCGGTTTGGCTACACCTTC
CASRQGKGSRFGYTF
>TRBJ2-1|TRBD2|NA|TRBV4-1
TGCGCCAGCAGCCAGAGGGCCTCGGGGGGGCCCGGGGATGAGCAGTTCTTC
CASSQRASGGPGDEQFF
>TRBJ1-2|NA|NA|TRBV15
TGTGCCACCAGCAGAGATAGCTACTATGGCTACACCTTC
CATSRDSYYGYTF
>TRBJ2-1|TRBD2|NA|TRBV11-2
TGTGCCAGCAGCTTAGTTCGGCTAGCGGGGGCGAGCTCCTACAATGAGCAGTTCTTC
CASSLVRLAGASSYNEQFF
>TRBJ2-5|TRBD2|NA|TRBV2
TGTGCCAGCAGTGGCCTAGCGGGGGCAGAGACCCAGTACTTC
CASSGLAGAETQYF
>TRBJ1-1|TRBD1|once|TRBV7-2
TGTGCCAGCAGCCAGGGGGGCGTGCGAACAAACACTGAAGCTTTCTTT
CASSQGGVRTNTEAFF
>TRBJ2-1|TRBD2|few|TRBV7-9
TGTGCCAGCAGCTCCGGGACTAGCGGTTACAATGAGCAGTTCTTC
CASSSGTSGYNEQFF
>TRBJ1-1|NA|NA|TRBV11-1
TGTGCCAGCAGCTTAGCAGTTACAGGCAACACTGAAGCTTTCTTT
CASSLAVTGNTEAFF
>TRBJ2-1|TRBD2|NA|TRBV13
TGTGCCAGCAGCCAACCGGGGGTAGCGGGGCCCAATGAGCAGTTCTTC
CASSQPGVAGPNEQFF
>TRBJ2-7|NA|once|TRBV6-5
TGTGCCAGCAGATCCCTTGCGGAGCAGTACTTC
CASRSLAEQYF
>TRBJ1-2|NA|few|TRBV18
TGTGCCAGCTCATCGTCCAGGGATGGCTACACCTTC
CASSSSRDGYTF
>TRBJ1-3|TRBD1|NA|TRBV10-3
TGTGCCATCAGGGGGGACAGTGGAAACACCATATATTTT
CAIRGDSGNTIYF
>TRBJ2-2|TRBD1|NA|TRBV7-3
TGTGCCAGCAGCCAAGGACAGGGGAACACCGGGGAGCTGTTTTTT
CASSQGQGNTGELFF
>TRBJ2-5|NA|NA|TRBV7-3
TGTGCCAGCAGCTTAAGGCGAGCAGACAGACCATATCAAGAGACCCAGTACTTC
CASSLRRADRPYQETQYF
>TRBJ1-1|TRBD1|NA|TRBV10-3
TGTGCCATCAGCCTGACAGGGGCGGCGAACACTGAAGCTTTCTTT
CAISLTGAANTEAFF
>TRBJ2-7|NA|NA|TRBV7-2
TGTGCCAGCAGCTTAGACACGGGGACCTACGAGCAGTACTTC
CASSLDTGTYEQYF
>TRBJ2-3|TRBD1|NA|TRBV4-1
TGCGCCAGCAGCCGAGACGGGACAGGGGGAACAGATACGCAGTATTTT
CASSRDGTGGTDTQYF
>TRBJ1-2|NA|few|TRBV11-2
TGTGCCAGCAGCCCTGGACAGCTTTATGGCTACACCTTC
CASSPGQLYGYTF
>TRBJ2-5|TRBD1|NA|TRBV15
TGTGCCACCAGCAGAGGGGACAGGGACCAAGAGACCCAGTACTTC
CATSRGDRDQETQYF